The clone carrying this T cell receptor beta chain was seen only a few times. As yet, its antigen is unknown. The data stem from a study of T-cell memory formation after mild COVID-19. General study findings and limits: CD4+ contracting clones lay mainly in CM and EM, CD8+ ones in EMRA. The appearance of some responding clones in pre-infection memory suggested that cross-reactive memory joined.

V lost 2 bases, J lost 0 bases, and 8 bases stayed unmatched. CDR1 SGHTA and CDR2 FQGNSA come from the germline V gene. The CDR3 sequence is 17 residues long. In TCRdb, the 5' RACE reads were re-called with MiXCR into one record per CDR3 protein. The repertoire holds 350,000 to 400,000 distinct CDR3 sequences, with 14% as singletons. V gene TRBV7-2 combines with J gene TRBJ2-3; 7 bases are shared with TRBD2. Material: PBMCs or a T cell subset sorted from them (not recorded which). The sequence was collected from a man younger than 35 who had mild COVID-19 (a few samples of this study predate the infection). Cell type and time point are not known. In DNA form, the CDR3 reads TGTGCCAGCAGCTTATCCGGAGCGGGGCTGAGCACAGATACGCAGTATTTT. This gives the protein CASSLSGAGLSTDTQYF.